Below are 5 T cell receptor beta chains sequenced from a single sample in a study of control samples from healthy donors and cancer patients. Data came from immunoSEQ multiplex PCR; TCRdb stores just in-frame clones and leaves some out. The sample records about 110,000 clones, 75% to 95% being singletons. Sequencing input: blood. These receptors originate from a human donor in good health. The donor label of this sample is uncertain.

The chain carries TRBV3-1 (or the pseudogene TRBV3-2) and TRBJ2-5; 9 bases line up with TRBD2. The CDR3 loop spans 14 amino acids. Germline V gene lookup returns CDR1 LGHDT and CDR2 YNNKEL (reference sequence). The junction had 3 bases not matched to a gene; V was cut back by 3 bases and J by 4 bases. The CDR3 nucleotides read TGTGCCAGCAGCCAGGGCGGGGGGGTAGAGACCCAGTACTTC. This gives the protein CASSQGGGVETQYF.

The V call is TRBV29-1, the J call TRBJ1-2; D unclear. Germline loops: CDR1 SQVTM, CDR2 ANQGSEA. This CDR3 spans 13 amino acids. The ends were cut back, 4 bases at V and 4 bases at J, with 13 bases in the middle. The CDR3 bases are TGCAGCGTTGTCACGGGTTCCGGCTATGGCTACACCTTC. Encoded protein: CSVVTGSGYGYTF.

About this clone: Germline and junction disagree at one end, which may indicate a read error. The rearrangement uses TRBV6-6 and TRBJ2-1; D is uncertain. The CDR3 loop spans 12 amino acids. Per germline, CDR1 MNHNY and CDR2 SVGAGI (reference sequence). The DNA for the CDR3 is TGTGCCAGCAGTTACGCAACGGGTCTGGGGATCTTC. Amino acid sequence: CASSYATGLGIF.

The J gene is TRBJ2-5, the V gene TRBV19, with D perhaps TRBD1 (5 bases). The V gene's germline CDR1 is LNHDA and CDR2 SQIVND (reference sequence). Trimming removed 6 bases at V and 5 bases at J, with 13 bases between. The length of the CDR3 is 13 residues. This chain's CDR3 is CASSLQDGETQYF. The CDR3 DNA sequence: TGTGCCAGTAGCTTACAGGATGGGGAGACCCAGTACTTC.

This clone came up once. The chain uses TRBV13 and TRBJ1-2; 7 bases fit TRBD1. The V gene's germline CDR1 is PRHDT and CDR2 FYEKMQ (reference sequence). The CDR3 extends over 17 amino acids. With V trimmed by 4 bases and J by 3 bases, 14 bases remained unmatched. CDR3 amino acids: CASSSQGRGGSDYGYTF. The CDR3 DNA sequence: TGTGCCAGCAGCTCACAGGGGAGAGGGGGTTCTGACTATGGCTACACCTTC. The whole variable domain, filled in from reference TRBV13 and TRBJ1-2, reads AAGVIQSPRHLIKEKRETATLKCYPIPRHDTVYWYQQGPGQDPQFLISFYEKMQSDKGSIPDRFSAQQFSDYHSELNMSSLELGDSALYFCASSSQGRGGSDYGYTFGSGTRLTVV.